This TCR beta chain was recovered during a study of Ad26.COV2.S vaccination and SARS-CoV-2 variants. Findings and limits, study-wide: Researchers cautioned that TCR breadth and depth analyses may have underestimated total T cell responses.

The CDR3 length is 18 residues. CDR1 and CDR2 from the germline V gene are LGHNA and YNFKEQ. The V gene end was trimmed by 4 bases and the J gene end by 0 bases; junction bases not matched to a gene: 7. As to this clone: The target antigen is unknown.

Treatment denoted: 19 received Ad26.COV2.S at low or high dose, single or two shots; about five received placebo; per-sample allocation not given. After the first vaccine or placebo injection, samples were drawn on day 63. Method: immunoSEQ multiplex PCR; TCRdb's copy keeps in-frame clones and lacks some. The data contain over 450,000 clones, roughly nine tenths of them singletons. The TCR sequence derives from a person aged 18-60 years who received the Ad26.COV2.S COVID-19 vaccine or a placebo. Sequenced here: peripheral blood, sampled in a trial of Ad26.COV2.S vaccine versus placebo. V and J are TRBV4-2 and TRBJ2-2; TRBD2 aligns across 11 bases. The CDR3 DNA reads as TGTGCCAGCAGCCCAATGGGACTAGCGGAAGCGAACACCGGGGAGCTGTTTTTT. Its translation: CASSPMGLAEANTGELFF.